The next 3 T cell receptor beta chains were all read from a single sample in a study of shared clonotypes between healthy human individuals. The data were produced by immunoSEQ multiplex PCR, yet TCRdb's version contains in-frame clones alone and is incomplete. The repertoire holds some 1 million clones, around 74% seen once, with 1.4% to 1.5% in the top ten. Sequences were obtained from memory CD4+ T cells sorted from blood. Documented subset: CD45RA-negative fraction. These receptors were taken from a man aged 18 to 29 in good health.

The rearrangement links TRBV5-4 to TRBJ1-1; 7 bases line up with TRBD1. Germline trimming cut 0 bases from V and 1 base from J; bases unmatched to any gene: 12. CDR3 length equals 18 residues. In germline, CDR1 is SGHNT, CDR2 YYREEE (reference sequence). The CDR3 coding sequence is TGTGCCAGCAGCTTGGACCCCCTTCGACAGGGACCGAACACTGAAGCTTTCTTT. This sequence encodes CASSLDPLRQGPNTEAFF.

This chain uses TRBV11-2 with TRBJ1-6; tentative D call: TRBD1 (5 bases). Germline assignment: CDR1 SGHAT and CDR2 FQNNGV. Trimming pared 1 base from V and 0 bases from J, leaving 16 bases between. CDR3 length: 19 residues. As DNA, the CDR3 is TGTGCCAGCAGCTTAGGAGGGTCGGGGGGAAGCTCCTATAATTCACCCCTCCACTTT. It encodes CASSLGGSGGSSYNSPLHF.

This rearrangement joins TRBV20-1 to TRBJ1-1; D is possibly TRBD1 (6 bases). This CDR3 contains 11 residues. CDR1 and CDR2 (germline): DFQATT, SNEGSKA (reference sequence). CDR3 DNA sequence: TGCATCGGGACACGTGGACCTGAAGCTTTCTTT. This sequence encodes CIGTRGPEAFF.